A single count supports the clone carrying this T cell receptor beta chain. The data stem from a study of cytotoxic CD8 clonotypes in ibrutinib-treated CLL. As input for TCR beta libraries, around 2 micrograms of genomic DNA came from cryopreserved PBMCs. CDR3 length equals 16 residues. V lost 5 bases to trimming and J lost 1 base; unmatched junction nucleotides: 7. Germline V gives CDR1 MNHNY, CDR2 SVGAGI (reference sequence). Investigators sought sequencing depths of between 1 in 200,000 and 1 in 1 million T cells. Some clones are missing from TCRdb's copy, which holds only in-frame ones; the method was immunoSEQ multiplex PCR. The sample consists of around 140,000 clones, 76% of them appearing once.

The rearrangement uses TRBV6-6 and TRBJ2-2; 7 bases match TRBD1. Sequencing was performed on PBMCs, taken after 24 months of ibrutinib treatment. This clonotype was obtained from a human donor with chronic lymphocytic leukemia. Here the CDR3 DNA reads TGTGCCAGCAGTCAAGACAGGGCGGGGAACACCGGGGAGCTGTTTTTT. Translated: CASSQDRAGNTGELFF.